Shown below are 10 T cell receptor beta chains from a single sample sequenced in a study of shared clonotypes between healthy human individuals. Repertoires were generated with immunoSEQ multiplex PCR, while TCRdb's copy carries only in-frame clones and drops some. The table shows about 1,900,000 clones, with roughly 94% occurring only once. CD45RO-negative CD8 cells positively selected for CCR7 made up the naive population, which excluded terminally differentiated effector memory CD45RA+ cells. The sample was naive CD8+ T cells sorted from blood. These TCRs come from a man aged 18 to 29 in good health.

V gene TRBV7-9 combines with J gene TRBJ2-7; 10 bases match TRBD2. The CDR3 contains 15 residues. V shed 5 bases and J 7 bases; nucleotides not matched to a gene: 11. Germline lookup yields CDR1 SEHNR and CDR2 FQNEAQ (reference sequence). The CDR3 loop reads CASSPTSGTLGEQYF. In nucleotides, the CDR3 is TGTGCCAGCAGCCCAACTAGCGGGACGTTGGGTGAGCAGTACTTC.

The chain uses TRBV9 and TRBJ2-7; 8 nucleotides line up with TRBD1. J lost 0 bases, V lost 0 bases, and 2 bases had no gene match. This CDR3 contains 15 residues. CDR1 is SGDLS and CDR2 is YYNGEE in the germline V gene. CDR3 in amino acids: CASSVDDRGSYEQYF. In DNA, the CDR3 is TGTGCCAGCAGCGTAGACGACAGGGGCTCCTACGAGCAGTACTTC.

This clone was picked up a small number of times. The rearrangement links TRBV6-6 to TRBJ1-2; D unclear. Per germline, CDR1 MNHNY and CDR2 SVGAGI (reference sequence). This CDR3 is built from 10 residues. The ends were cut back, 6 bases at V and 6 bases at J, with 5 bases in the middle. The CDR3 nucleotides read TGTGCCAGCAGGATGAATGGCTACACCTTC. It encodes CASRMNGYTF.

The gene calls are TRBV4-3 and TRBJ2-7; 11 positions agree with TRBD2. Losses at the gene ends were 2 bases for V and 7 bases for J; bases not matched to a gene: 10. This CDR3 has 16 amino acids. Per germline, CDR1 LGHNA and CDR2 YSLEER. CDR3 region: CASSQSGLAEEGEQYF. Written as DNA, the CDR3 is TGCGCCAGCAGCCAATCGGGACTAGCGGAGGAGGGAGAGCAGTACTTC.

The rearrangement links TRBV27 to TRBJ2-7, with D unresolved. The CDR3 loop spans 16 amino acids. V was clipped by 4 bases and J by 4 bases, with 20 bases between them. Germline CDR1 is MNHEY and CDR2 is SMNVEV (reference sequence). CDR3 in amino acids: CASSSSYGPIGYEQYF. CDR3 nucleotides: TGTGCCAGCAGTTCCTCTTACGGGCCAATTGGGTACGAGCAGTACTTC.

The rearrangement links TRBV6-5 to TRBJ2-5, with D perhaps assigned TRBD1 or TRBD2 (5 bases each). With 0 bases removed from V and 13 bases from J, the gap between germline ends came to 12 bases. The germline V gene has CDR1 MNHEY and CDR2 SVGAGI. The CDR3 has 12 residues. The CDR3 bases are TGTGCCAGCAGTTACTCACCAGGGACCTGGTACTTC. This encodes CASSYSPGTWYF.

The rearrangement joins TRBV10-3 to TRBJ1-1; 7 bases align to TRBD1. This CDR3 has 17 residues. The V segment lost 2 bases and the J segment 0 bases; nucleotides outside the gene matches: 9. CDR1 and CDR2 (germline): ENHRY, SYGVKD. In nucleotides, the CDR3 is TGTGCCATCAGTGAGGGGTGGGACAGAACCTTGAACACTGAAGCTTTCTTT. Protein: CAISEGWDRTLNTEAFF.

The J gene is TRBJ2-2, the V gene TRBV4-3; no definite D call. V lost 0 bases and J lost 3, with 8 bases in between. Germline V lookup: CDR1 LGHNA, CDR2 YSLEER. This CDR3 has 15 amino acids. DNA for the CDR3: TGCGCCAGCAGCCAAGAGTCAGACTACACCGGGGAGCTGTTTTTT. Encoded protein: CASSQESDYTGELFF.

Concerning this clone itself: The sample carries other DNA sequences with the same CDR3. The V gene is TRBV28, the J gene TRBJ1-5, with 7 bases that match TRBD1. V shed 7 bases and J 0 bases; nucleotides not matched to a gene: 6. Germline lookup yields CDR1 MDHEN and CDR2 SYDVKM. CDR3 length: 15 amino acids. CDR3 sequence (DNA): TGTGCCAGCAACGAACAGGGGCTTAGCAATCAGCCCCAGCATTTT. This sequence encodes CASNEQGLSNQPQHF.

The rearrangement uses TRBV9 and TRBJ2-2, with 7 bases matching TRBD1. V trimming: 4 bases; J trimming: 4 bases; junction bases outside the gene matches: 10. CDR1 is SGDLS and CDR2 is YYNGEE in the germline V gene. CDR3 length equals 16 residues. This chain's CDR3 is CASSTRQGRSTGELFF. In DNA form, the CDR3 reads TGTGCCAGCAGCACCAGACAGGGCCGGAGCACCGGGGAGCTGTTTTTT.